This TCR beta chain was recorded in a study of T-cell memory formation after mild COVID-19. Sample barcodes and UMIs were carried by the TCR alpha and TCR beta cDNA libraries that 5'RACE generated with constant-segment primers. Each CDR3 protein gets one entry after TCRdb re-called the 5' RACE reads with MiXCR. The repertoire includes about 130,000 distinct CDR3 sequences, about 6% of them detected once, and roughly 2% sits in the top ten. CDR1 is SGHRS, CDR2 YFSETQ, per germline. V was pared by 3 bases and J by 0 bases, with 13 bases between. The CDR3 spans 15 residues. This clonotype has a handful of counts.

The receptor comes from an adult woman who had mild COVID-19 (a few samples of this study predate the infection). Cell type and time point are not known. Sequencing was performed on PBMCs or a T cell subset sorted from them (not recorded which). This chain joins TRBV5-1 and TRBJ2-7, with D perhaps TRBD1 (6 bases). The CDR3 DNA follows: TGCGCCAGCAGCTCAGGGGACCCCTACTCCTACGAGCAGTACTTC. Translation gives CASSSGDPYSYEQYF.